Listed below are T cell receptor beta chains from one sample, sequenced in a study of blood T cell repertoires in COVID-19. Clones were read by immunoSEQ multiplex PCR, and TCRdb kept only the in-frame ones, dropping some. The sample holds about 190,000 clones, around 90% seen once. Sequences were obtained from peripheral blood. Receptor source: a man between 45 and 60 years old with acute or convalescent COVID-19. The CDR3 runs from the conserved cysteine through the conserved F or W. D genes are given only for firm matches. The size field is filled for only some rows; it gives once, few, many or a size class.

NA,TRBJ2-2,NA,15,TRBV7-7,CASSLVGGGTGELFF,TGTGCCAGCAGCTTAGTTGGGGGAGGTACCGGGGAGCTGTTTTTT
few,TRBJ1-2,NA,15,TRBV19,CASSIQGIRSDGYTF,TGTGCCAGTAGTATTCAGGGTATCCGGAGTGATGGCTACACCTTC
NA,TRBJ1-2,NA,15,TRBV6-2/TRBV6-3,CASSLNQDKYYGYTF,TGTGCCAGCAGTTTAAACCAGGACAAATACTATGGCTACACCTTC
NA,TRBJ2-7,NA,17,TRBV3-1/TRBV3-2,CASSQGRLVEPLIEQYF,TGTGCCAGCAGCCAAGGACGACTAGTTGAACCTCTAATTGAGCAGTACTTC
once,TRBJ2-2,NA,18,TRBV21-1,CASSPLGLAGAYTGELFF,TGTGCCAGCAGCCCTCTCGGACTAGCGGGAGCGTACACCGGGGAGCTGTTTTTT
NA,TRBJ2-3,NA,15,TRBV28,CASRLGREMADTQYF,TGTGCCAGCAGACTGGGGCGGGAAATGGCAGATACGCAGTATTTT
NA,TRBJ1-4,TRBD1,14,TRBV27,CASSFRGLTEKLFF,TGTGCCAGCAGTTTCAGGGGGCTTACGGAAAAACTGTTTTTT
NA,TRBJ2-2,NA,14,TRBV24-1,CATSDSRVSGELFF,TGTGCCACCAGTGATTCACGCGTCTCCGGGGAGCTGTTTTTT
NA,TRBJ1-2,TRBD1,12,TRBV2,CASSGTGYGYTF,TGTGCCAGCAGTGGGACAGGGTACGGCTACACCTTC
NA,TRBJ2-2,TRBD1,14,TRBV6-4,CASRGTGGTGELFF,TGTGCCAGCAGGGGGACAGGGGGCACCGGGGAGCTGTTTTTT
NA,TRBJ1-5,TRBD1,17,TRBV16,CASSQGPGQGGNQPQHF,TGTGCCAGCAGCCAAGGACCCGGACAGGGTGGGAATCAGCCCCAGCATTTT
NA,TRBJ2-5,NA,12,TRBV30,CAFRVHQETQYF,TGTGCCTTCAGGGTACACCAAGAGACCCAGTACTTC
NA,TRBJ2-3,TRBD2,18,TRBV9,CASSPGSSGGWGTDTQYF,TGTGCCAGCAGCCCGGGGTCTAGCGGAGGTTGGGGCACAGATACGCAGTATTTT
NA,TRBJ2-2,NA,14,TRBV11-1,CASSSRTFGGELFF,TGTGCCAGCAGCTCCCGGACTTTTGGCGGGGAGCTGTTTTTT
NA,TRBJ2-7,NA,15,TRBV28,CASSLPVGRLREQYF,TGTGCCAGCAGTTTGCCCGTGGGGAGGTTGAGGGAGCAGTACTTC
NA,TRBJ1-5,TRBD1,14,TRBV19,CASSTTGGGQPQHF,TGTGCCAGTAGTACGACAGGGGGCGGACAGCCCCAGCATTTT
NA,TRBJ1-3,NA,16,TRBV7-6,CASSLGGGSSGNTIYF,TGTGCCAGCAGCTTAGGTGGGGGGAGCTCTGGAAACACCATATATTTT
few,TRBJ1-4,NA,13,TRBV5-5,CASTSWGREKLFF,TGTGCCAGCACCTCATGGGGGCGAGAAAAACTGTTTTTT
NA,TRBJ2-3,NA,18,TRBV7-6,CASSPLGQATKFTDTQYF,TGTGCCAGCAGCCCTTTAGGTCAGGCAACCAAGTTTACAGATACGCAGTATTTT
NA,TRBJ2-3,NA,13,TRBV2,CASRSRGPDTQYF,TGTGCCAGCAGGAGCAGGGGACCAGATACGCAGTATTTT
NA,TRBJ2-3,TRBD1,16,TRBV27,CASSLRSRGHPDTQYF,TGTGCCAGCAGTTTAAGGAGCAGGGGGCATCCAGATACGCAGTATTTT
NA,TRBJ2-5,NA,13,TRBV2,CASGRGPQETQYF,TGTGCCAGCGGGCGGGGGCCTCAAGAGACCCAGTACTTC
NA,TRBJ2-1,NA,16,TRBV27,CASSFHGQTLRVEQFF,TGTGCCAGCAGTTTCCACGGACAAACCCTCAGGGTTGAGCAGTTCTTC
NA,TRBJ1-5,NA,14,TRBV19,CASSVANSNQPQHF,TGTGCCAGTAGCGTAGCTAATAGCAATCAGCCCCAGCATTTT
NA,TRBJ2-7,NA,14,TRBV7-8,CASSSEAGGYEQYF,TGTGCCAGCAGTTCTGAGGCCGGAGGCTACGAGCAGTACTTC
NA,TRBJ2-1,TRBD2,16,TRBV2,CASSSPGLAGFVEQFF,TGTGCCAGCAGTAGTCCGGGACTAGCGGGATTCGTTGAGCAGTTCTTC